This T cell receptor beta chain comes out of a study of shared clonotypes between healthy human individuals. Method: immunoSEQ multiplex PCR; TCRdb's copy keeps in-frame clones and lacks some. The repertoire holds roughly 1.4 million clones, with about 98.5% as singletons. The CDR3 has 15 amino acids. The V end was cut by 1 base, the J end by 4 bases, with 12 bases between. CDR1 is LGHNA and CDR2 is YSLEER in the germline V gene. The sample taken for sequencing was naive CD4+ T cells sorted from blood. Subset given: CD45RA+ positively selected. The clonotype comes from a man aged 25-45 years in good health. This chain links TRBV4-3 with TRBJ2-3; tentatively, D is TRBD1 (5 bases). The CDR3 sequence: CASSQGTGWADTQYF. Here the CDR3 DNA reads TGCGCCAGCAGCCAAGGAACAGGTTGGGCAGATACGCAGTATTTT.